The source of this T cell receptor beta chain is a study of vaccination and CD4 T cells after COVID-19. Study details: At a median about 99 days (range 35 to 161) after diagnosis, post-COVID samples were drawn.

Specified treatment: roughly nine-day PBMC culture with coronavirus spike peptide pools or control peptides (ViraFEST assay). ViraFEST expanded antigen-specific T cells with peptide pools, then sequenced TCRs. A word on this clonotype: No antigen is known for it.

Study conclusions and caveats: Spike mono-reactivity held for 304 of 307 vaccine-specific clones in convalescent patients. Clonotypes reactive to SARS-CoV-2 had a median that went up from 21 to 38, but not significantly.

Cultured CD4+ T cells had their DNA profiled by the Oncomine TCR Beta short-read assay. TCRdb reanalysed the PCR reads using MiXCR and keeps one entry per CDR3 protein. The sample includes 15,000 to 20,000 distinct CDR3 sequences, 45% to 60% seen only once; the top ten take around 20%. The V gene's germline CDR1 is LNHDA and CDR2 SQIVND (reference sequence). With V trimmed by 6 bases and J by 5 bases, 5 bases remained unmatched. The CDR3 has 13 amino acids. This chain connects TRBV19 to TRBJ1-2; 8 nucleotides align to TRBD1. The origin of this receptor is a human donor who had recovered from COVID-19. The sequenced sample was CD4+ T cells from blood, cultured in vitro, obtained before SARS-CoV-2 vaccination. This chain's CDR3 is CASRPTGEYGYTF. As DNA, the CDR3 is TGTGCCAGTAGACCGACAGGGGAATATGGCTACACCTTC.